This TCR beta chain was recorded in a study of shared clonotypes between healthy human individuals. About the research overall: Three plates each covered CD4 naive and memory; CD8 naive two, CD8 memory one.

Remarks on this clone: Its antigen remains unknown.

Study-level points and caveats: Naive CD4 clonotypes overlapped across a handful of donors at about 5%. Memory subsets generally showed smaller estimated richness than naive subsets did.

The CDR3 is 15 amino acids. The germline gives CDR1 SNHLY, CDR2 FYNNEI. V lost 5 bases, J lost 2 bases, and 9 bases stayed unmatched. The method was immunoSEQ multiplex PCR; TCRdb's version includes in-frame clones alone and lacks a portion of them. The sample has 550,000 to 850,000 clones, roughly 70% seen once. The sequence derives from a young woman in good health. The J gene is TRBJ2-7, the V gene TRBV2; 7 nucleotides align to TRBD2. Sequencing was performed on memory CD4+ T cells sorted from blood. Subset here: CD45RA-negative fraction. CDR3 loop: CASSIGRAPTYEQYF. The DNA for the CDR3 is TGTGCCAGCAGTATTGGGAGGGCCCCCACCTACGAGCAGTACTTC.